The present T cell receptor beta chain was sequenced within a study of cytomegalovirus exposure and HLA in healthy donors. Study information: Sequencing of 150 million to 200 million T cells in an earlier analysis found 120 million or so unique TCR beta sequences.

A multiplex PCR was run with 60 Vbeta primers and 13 Jbeta primers. Repertoires were generated with immunoSEQ multiplex PCR, while TCRdb's copy carries only in-frame clones and drops some. This repertoire shows about 93,000 clones, approximately 72% found once; its top ten account for 3% to 4%. In regard to this clone: Its antigen is unidentified.

Notes on the study in general: Later analysis suggested links between common viral pathogens and several top significant clusters. Of the V segments, some could not be distinguished, including TRBV6-2 and TRBV6-3, and were excluded.

V gave up 4 bases and J gave up 6 bases, with 10 bases separating them. There are 12 residues in the CDR3. Germline values: CDR1 SGHNT, CDR2 YYREEE (reference sequence). The chain is built from TRBV5-4 and TRBJ1-2, with D possibly being TRBD1 (6 bases). The sequence came from a woman aged 40 to 50 in good health and CMV-seronegative. The sequencing input was PBMCs. The CDR3 nucleotides read TGTGCCAGCAGCATGAAGGGGGATGGCTACACCTTC. The encoded protein is CASSMKGDGYTF.